The 8 T cell receptor beta chains below all came from one sample that was sequenced in a study of T cells after yellow fever vaccination. TCRdb re-called the 5' RACE reads through MiXCR, storing one row per CDR3 protein. This sample has around 550,000 distinct CDR3 sequences, with around 21% found just once. The sample was PBMCs, taken 15 days after the yellow fever booster vaccination. The receptor set was obtained from a man aged 25-45 years who received the YFV17D yellow fever vaccine.

There are many counts of this clonotype. V and J are TRBV7-8 and TRBJ2-7; TRBD1 aligns across 8 bases. This CDR3 has 14 amino acids. Unmatched junction bases numbered 2, after V lost 1 base and J lost 3 bases. Germline V gene sequence: CDR1 SGHVS, CDR2 FQNEAQ. CDR3 coding DNA: TGTGCCAGCAGCTTAGTAACAGGGGGCTACGAGCAGTACTTC. Amino acid sequence: CASSLVTGGYEQYF.

CDR3 in amino acids: CAWRGVAEAFF. For the CDR3, the DNA is TGTGCCTGGAGGGGGGTGGCTGAAGCTTTCTTT. This chain joins TRBV30 and TRBJ1-1; D may be TRBD1 (5 bases). There are 11 residues in the CDR3. With 3 bases removed from V and 6 bases from J, the gap between germline ends came to 8 bases. In germline, CDR1 is GTSNPN, CDR2 SVGIG (reference sequence).

The CDR3 bases are TGTGCCAGCGCAGAAGGGGCGCAGTACTTC. It translates to CASAEGAQYF. V gene TRBV28 combines with J gene TRBJ2-7, with D possibly being TRBD1 (5 bases). CDR3 length: 10 amino acids. The V end was cut by 8 bases, the J end by 9 bases, with 11 bases between. Germline CDR1 and CDR2: MDHEN and SYDVKM.

The J gene is TRBJ2-7, the V gene TRBV5-1; D call uncertain. Germline V gene sequence: CDR1 SGHRS, CDR2 YFSETQ. The CDR3 loop spans 15 amino acids. The V gene lost 1 base and the J gene lost 0 bases, with 11 bases spanning the gap. The CDR3 bases are TGCGCCAGCAGCTTGATCGAGCGAGACTCCTACGAGCAGTACTTC. It specifies CASSLIERDSYEQYF.

This clonotype was recorded a few times. This chain uses TRBV20-1 with TRBJ2-1, with 8 bases lining up with TRBD1. CDR3 length: 13 amino acids. The germline V gene encodes CDR1 DFQATT and CDR2 SNEGSKA (reference sequence). V shed 5 bases and J 6 bases; nucleotides not matched to a gene: 6. The CDR3 coding sequence is TGCAGTGCTTACAATGACAGGGGCAATGAGCAGTTCTTC. Protein: CSAYNDRGNEQFF.

The V gene is TRBV5-6, the J gene TRBJ1-1, with D unresolved. The CDR3 runs to 13 residues. V was cut by 4 bases and J by 5 bases, with 12 bases left in between. CDR1 and CDR2 (germline): SGHDT, YYEEEE. The CDR3 DNA is TGTGCCAGCAGCCGGACGAAGAGGACTGAAGCTTTCTTT. Its translation: CASSRTKRTEAFF. The complete variable domain, with remaining parts taken from reference TRBV5-6 and TRBJ1-1, reads DAGVTQSPTHLIKTRGQQVTLRCSPKSGHDTVSWYQQALGQGPQFIFQYYEEEERQRGNFPDRFSGHQFPNYSSELNVNALLLGDSALYLCASSRTKRTEAFFGQGTRLTVV.

The J gene is TRBJ2-3, the V gene TRBV3-1, with 10 bases matching TRBD2. The ends lost 0 bases at V and 6 bases at J; junction bases unmatched: 12. Germline values: CDR1 LGHDT, CDR2 YNNKEL (reference sequence). CDR3 length: 18 residues. For the CDR3, the DNA is TGTGCCAGCAGCCAAGAAACTAGCGGGGCCGTCGGTGCGGATACGCAGTATTTT. It specifies CASSQETSGAVGADTQYF.

This clonotype has only a few counts. The chain uses TRBV6-1 and TRBJ2-1; 7 bases are a match to TRBD2. The CDR3 spans 15 residues. Germline CDR1 and CDR2: MNHNS and SASEGT. Trimming cost V 6 bases and J 7 bases; bases outside gene matches: 12. The DNA of the CDR3 is TGTGCCAGCAGCCTAACCACTAGCGTAATAAATGAGCAGTTCTTC. The encoded protein is CASSLTTSVINEQFF.